Following are 20 T cell receptor beta chains from one sample sequenced in a study of lymphopenia after photon versus proton radiotherapy. Sequencing used immunoSEQ multiplex PCR; TCRdb keeps in-frame clones, though not all of them. The repertoire includes 50,000 to 70,000 clones, about nine tenths of them detected once, and more than 10% sits in the top ten. The sample consisted of peripheral blood, taken from a patient treated with proton-based radiotherapy. These receptors were obtained from a man at least 80 years old with esophageal cancer.

The CDR3 loop reads CASSPGQGAPVWETQYF. The CDR3 DNA follows: TGCGCCAGCAGCCCCGGACAGGGGGCGCCGGTCTGGGAGACCCAGTACTTC. J is TRBJ2-5 and V is TRBV5-1; 11 bases line up with TRBD1. Unmatched junction bases numbered 13, after V lost 4 bases and J lost 5 bases. The CDR3 runs 17 residues. Germline V gene data show CDR1 as SGHRS and CDR2 as YFSETQ.

The V call is TRBV14, the J call TRBJ2-3; unclear D gene. V dropped 4 bases and J dropped 0 bases, with 11 bases sitting between them. CDR3 length: 15 residues. Germline V gene sequence: CDR1 SGHDN, CDR2 FVKESK. For the CDR3, the DNA is TGTGCCAGCAGCCTAAGATTTACTAGCACAGATACGCAGTATTTT. It encodes CASSLRFTSTDTQYF.

V gene TRBV5-1 combines with J gene TRBJ2-7; D not resolved. The CDR3 loop spans 14 amino acids. Deletions cut 1 base from V and 2 bases from J, with 10 bases between. The germline gives CDR1 SGHRS, CDR2 YFSETQ. DNA of the CDR3: TGCGCCAGCAGCTTGCCCGACGGAGCCTACGAGCAGTACTTC. Translation gives CASSLPDGAYEQYF.

The chain carries TRBV18 and TRBJ2-1, with 7 bases aligning to TRBD1. The CDR3 is made up of 16 amino acids. Germline CDR1 reads KGHSH; CDR2 reads LQKENI. With V trimmed by 3 bases and J by 2 bases, 7 bases remained unmatched. The CDR3: CASSPRGGEPYNEQFF. DNA of the CDR3: TGTGCCAGCTCACCTCGAGGGGGCGAACCCTACAATGAGCAGTTCTTC.

The chain joins TRBV9 to TRBJ1-6, with D possibly being TRBD1 (5 bases). CDR1 and CDR2 from the germline V gene are SGDLS and YYNGEE. CDR3 length: 17 amino acids. The germline V and J ends were trimmed by 0 bases and 4 bases, with 14 bases remaining between them. The CDR3 DNA is TGTGCCAGCAGCGTAGGTCAACGGAGACAGTATAATTCACCCCTCCACTTT. Its protein product is CASSVGQRRQYNSPLHF.

The rearrangement joins TRBV27 to TRBJ2-7, with 7 bases matching TRBD1. The CDR3 consists of 15 residues. Germline values: CDR1 MNHEY, CDR2 SMNVEV (reference sequence). The V gene end was trimmed by 6 bases and the J gene end by 2 bases; junction bases not matched to a gene: 10. CDR3 nucleotide sequence: TGTGCCAGCAGAGAGGGACAGTTCCTTACCTACGAGCAGTACTTC. Translated: CASREGQFLTYEQYF.

The chain is built from TRBV2 and TRBJ2-3, with 7 bases aligning to TRBD1. CDR1 and CDR2 (germline): SNHLY, FYNNEI. The CDR3 contains 16 residues. With V trimmed by 10 bases and J by 2 bases, 15 bases remained unmatched. CDR3 nucleotides: TGTGCCACCTCCAATAAAGGACAGGAGTCCACAGATACGCAGTATTTT. This translates into CATSNKGQESTDTQYF.

The genes are TRBV7-2 and TRBJ2-1; TRBD2 agrees at 8 bases. Germline V gives CDR1 SGHTA, CDR2 FQGNSA. The length of the CDR3 is 15 residues. Trimming took 6 bases from V and 3 from J; bases not matched to a gene: 7. The chain's CDR3 is CASSLVSGDYNEQFF. CDR3 nucleotide sequence: TGTGCCAGCAGTCTTGTTAGCGGGGACTACAATGAGCAGTTCTTC. Supplemented by reference TRBV7-2 and TRBJ2-1, the full variable domain reads GAGVSQSPSNKVTEKGKDVELRCDPISGHTALYWYRQSLGQGLEFLIYFQGNSAPDKSGLPSDRFSAERTGGSVSTLTIQRTQQEDSAVYLCASSLVSGDYNEQFFGPGTRLTVL.

The chain has TRBV4-1 and TRBJ2-4, with 10 bases lining up with TRBD1. Germline CDR1 MGHRA, CDR2 YSYEKL. CDR3 length equals 17 residues. V shed 3 bases, J shed 1 base, and the junction held 6 bases outside the gene matches. This CDR3 reads CASSHGQGGGAKNIQYF. The CDR3 bases are TGCGCCAGCAGCCACGGACAGGGGGGAGGGGCCAAAAACATTCAGTACTTC.

This clone was picked up one time. The chain is built from TRBV27 and TRBJ2-1, with D maybe TRBD1 (6 bases). There are 14 residues in the CDR3. Trimming removed 5 bases at V and 7 bases at J, with 15 bases between. The germline gives CDR1 MNHEY, CDR2 SMNVEV (reference sequence). As DNA, the CDR3 is TGTGCCAGCAGTCCCCCTTGGACAGAAAATGAGCAGTTCTTC. It specifies CASSPPWTENEQFF.

The rearrangement uses TRBV11-2 and TRBJ1-4; tentative D call: TRBD1 (5 bases). V lost 3 bases and J 0 bases, leaving 8 bases between the germline ends. The CDR3 runs 15 residues. Germline lookup yields CDR1 SGHAT and CDR2 FQNNGV. The CDR3 DNA reads as TGTGCCAGCAGCTTCGGACATGCAACTAATGAAAAACTGTTTTTT. The encoded protein is CASSFGHATNEKLFF.

This sequence joins TRBV7-8 and TRBJ1-5; no firm D call. There are 16 residues in the CDR3. Germline CDR1 SGHVS, CDR2 FQNEAQ. V lost 3 bases, J lost 1 base, and 13 bases lay in between. CDR3 sequence (DNA): TGTGCCAGCAGCTTGGTGAGGACCCGAAGCAATCAGCCCCAGCATTTT. Translating it yields CASSLVRTRSNQPQHF.

V is TRBV7-8 and J is TRBJ2-7, with a tentative D call TRBD1 (5 bases). CDR3 length equals 15 residues. Trimming stripped 1 base from V and 1 base from J, with 11 bases between. Germline CDR1 SGHVS, CDR2 FQNEAQ. The CDR3 region has the DNA TGTGCCAGCAGCTTAGTGCAGGGTGGGTCCTACGAGCAGTACTTC. Protein: CASSLVQGGSYEQYF.

The gene calls are TRBV29-1 and TRBJ1-1; D is perhaps TRBD1 (6 bases). Germline V gene sequence: CDR1 SQVTM, CDR2 ANQGSEA. The ends were cut back, 2 bases at V and 11 bases at J, with 18 bases in the middle. This CDR3 comprises 13 residues. CDR3 sequence: CSVEMAGAGVAFF. CDR3 DNA sequence: TGCAGCGTTGAAATGGCGGGGGCGGGTGTGGCTTTCTTT.

The CDR3 DNA follows: TGTGCCAGCAGACGAATAGTGGGAAACAGAAATAACACCGGGGAGCTGTTTTTT. Amino acid sequence: CASRRIVGNRNNTGELFF. The chain has TRBV28 and TRBJ2-2; no clear D gene. This CDR3 contains 18 residues. Germline CDR1 and CDR2: MDHEN and SYDVKM. V was shortened by 6 bases and J by 2 bases, with 22 bases between the two germline ends. Using reference TRBV28 and TRBJ2-2 for the parts outside the CDR3, the full variable domain is DVKVTQSSRYLVKRTGEKVFLECVQDMDHENMFWYRQDPGLGLRLIYFSYDVKMKEKGDIPEGYSVSREKKERFSLILESASTNQTSMYLCASRRIVGNRNNTGELFFGEGSRLTVL.

There are a few counts of this clone. The chain combines TRBV4-1 with TRBJ1-6; D is ambiguous. The CDR3 consists of 15 residues. Germline lookup yields CDR1 MGHRA and CDR2 YSYEKL. Trimming shortened V by 2 bases and J by 3 bases, and 8 bases separated the two germline ends. CDR3 nucleotide sequence: TGCGCCAGCAGCCAATCAGTGCGCTATAATTCACCCCTCCACTTT. This translates into CASSQSVRYNSPLHF.

The chain combines TRBV7-2 with TRBJ2-3, with D possibly being TRBD2 (6 bases). V gave up 1 base and J gave up 10 bases, with 21 bases separating them. CDR3 size: 16 residues. Germline V gene data show CDR1 as SGHTA and CDR2 as FQGNSA. This CDR3 reads CASSLGSLDYLSSQYF. DNA of the CDR3: TGTGCCAGCAGCTTAGGATCATTGGACTATCTTAGCTCGCAGTATTTT.

The rearrangement joins TRBV19 to TRBJ1-5, with TRBD1 as a possible D gene (5 bases). CDR1 is LNHDA, CDR2 SQIVND, per germline (reference sequence). Trimming stripped 0 bases from V and 0 bases from J, with 6 bases between. This CDR3 is 15 amino acids long. The CDR3 DNA sequence: TGTGCCAGTAGTATAGAAGGGGATAGCAATCAGCCCCAGCATTTT. This sequence encodes CASSIEGDSNQPQHF.

This sequence joins TRBV19 and TRBJ1-1; TRBD1 is a possible D gene (6 bases). The CDR3 runs 16 residues. The V and J ends lost 7 bases and 2 bases respectively, with 20 bases between them. The V gene's germline CDR1 is LNHDA and CDR2 SQIVND (reference sequence). CDR3 DNA: TGTGCCAGTACCCAAGGTCGGGGGCAGATAAACACTGAAGCTTTCTTT. Encoded protein: CASTQGRGQINTEAFF.

This chain uses TRBV7-9 with TRBJ1-2; D is unclear. This CDR3 spans 11 amino acids. The germline CDR1 and CDR2 sequences are SEHNR and FQNEAQ (reference sequence). Trimming shortened V by 10 bases and J by 0 bases, and 6 bases separated the two germline ends. This CDR3 reads CATLANYGYTF. In DNA, the CDR3 is TGTGCCACCTTAGCTAACTATGGCTACACCTTC.